This entry describes one TCR beta chain. This CDR3 spans 14 amino acids. Looked up from germline, CDR1 is LGHNT and CDR2 is FRNRAP. The trim removed 7 bases at V and 7 bases at J, leaving 9 bases unmatched. The assay was immunoSEQ multiplex PCR, and TCRdb's table has in-frame clones only and misses some. The sample records roughly 300,000 clones, roughly nine tenths being singletons. The data derive from a study of blood T cell repertoires in COVID-19. Overall study context: The cDNA or gDNA used as material had been derived from T cells, B-cell-depleted T cells, or PBMCs.

Sequencing was carried out using peripheral blood. The sequence came from a man between 18 and 35 years old who had recovered from COVID-19. The J gene is TRBJ2-1, the V gene TRBV12-5; 8 bases agree with TRBD1. The CDR3 bases are TGTGCTAGTGCTCGGGACAGGTTGGGAAATGAGCAGTTCTTC. Its protein is CASARDRLGNEQFF.